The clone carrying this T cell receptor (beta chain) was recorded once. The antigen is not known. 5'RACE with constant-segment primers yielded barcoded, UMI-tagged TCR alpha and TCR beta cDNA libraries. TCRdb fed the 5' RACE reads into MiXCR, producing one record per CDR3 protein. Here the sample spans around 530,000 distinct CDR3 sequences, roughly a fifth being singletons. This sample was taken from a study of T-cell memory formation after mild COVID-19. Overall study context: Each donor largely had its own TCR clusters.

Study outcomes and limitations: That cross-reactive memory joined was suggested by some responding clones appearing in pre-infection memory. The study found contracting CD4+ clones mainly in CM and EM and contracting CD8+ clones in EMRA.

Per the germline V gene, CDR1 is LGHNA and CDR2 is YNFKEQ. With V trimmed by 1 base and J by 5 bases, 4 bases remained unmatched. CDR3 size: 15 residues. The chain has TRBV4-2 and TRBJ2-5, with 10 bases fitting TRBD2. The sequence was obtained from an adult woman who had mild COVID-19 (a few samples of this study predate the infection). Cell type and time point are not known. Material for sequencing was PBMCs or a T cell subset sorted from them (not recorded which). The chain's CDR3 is CASSQVGLAVETQYF. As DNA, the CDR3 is TGTGCCAGCAGCCAAGTCGGACTAGCGGTGGAGACCCAGTACTTC.